Reported below is one TCR beta chain. The antigen is not known. The data were obtained in a study of identical twins. Whole-study results and caveats: Fewer insertions marked abundant cord blood beta clonotypes; young adult naive trended weakly, memory not at all. Partly confounded zero-insertion analyses could result from invariant MAIT and iNKT cells. Rather than following the same donors, the conclusions depended on cross-sectional statistical analysis.

The CDR3 is 16 amino acids. J gave up 3 bases and V 5 bases, and 10 bases lay outside the gene matches. CDR1 and CDR2 (germline): SGHVS, FQNEAQ. TCRdb analysed the 5' RACE reads with MiXCR anew, one entry per CDR3 protein. The sample includes 500,000 to 650,000 distinct CDR3 sequences, 20% to 25% of them seen just once. The sample was also reused in another study, on yellow fever vaccine responses in identical twins.

Sequenced sample: CD4+ T cells sorted from blood. The V call is TRBV7-8, the J call TRBJ2-5; 9 bases are shared with TRBD2. This receptor was obtained from a young woman in good health. The CDR3 region has the DNA TGTGCCAGCAGCCGGCGCTCGGCTAGCGGGGAAGAGACCCAGTACTTC. Translation: CASSRRSASGEETQYF.